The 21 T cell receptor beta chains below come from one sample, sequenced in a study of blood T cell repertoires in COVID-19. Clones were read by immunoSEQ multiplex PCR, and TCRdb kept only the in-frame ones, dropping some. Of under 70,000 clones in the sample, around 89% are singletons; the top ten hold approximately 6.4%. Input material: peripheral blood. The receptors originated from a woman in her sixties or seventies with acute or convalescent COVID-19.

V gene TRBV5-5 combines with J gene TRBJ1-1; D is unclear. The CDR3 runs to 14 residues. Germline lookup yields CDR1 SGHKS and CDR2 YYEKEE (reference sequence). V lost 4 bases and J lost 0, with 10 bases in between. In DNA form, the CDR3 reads TGTGCCAGCAGCCTGACACTTATGAACACTGAAGCTTTCTTT. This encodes CASSLTLMNTEAFF.

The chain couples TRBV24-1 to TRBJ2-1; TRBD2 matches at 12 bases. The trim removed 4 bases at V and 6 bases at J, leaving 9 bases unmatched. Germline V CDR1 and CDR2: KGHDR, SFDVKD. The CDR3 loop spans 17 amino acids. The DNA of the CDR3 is TGTGCCACCAGTGACTCCACTAGCGGGGGGCGAGCCAATGAGCAGTTCTTC. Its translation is CATSDSTSGGRANEQFF.

The CDR3 spells CASDLDGGYGYTF. The CDR3 DNA follows: TGTGCCAGCGACCTAGATGGGGGGTATGGCTACACCTTC. The V gene is TRBV6-6, the J gene TRBJ1-2, with a tentative D call TRBD1 (5 bases). Trimming took 8 bases from V and 5 from J, leaving 15 bases between them. The germline CDR1 and CDR2 sequences are MNHNY and SVGAGI (reference sequence). This CDR3 contains 13 residues.

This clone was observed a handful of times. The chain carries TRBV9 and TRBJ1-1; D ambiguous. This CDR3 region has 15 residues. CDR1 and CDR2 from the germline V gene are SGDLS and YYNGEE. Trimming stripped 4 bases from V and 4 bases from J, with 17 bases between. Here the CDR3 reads CASSPGEVHSTEAFF. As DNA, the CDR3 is TGTGCCAGCAGCCCCGGGGAAGTTCACTCCACTGAAGCTTTCTTT.

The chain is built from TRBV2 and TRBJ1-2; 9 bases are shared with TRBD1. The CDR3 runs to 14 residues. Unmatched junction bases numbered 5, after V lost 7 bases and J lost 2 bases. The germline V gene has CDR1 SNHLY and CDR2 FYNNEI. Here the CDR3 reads CASKVGQGNYGYTF. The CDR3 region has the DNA TGTGCCAGCAAAGTTGGACAGGGGAACTATGGCTACACCTTC.

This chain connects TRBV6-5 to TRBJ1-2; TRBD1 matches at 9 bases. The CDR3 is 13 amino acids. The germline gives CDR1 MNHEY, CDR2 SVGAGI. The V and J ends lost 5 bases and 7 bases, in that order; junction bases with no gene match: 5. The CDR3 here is CASSPTGGAGYTF. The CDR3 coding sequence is TGTGCCAGCAGTCCCACAGGGGGCGCTGGCTACACCTTC.

In nucleotides, the CDR3 is TGTGCCAGTAGCTTGGACAGAAGCACTGAAGCTTTCTTT. Translated, it gives CASSLDRSTEAFF. The V call is TRBV19, the J call TRBJ1-1; TRBD1 might be the D (6 bases). This CDR3 comprises 13 residues. Germline V gene data show CDR1 as LNHDA and CDR2 as SQIVND (reference sequence). V was cut by 6 bases and J by 4 bases, with 12 bases left in between. The full variable domain, rest sourced from reference TRBV19 and TRBJ1-1, is DGGITQSPKYLFRKEGQNVTLSCEQNLNHDAMYWYRQDPGQGLRLIYYSQIVNDFQKGDIAEGYSVSREKKESFPLTVTSAQKNPTAFYLCASSLDRSTEAFFGQGTRLTVV.

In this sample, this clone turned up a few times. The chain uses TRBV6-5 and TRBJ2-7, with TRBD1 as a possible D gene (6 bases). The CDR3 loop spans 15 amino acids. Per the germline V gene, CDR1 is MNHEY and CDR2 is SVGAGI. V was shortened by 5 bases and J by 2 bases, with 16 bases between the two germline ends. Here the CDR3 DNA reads TGTGCCAGCAGTAGAGGGGGTAGTGGAACCTACGAGCAGTACTTC. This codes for CASSRGGSGTYEQYF.

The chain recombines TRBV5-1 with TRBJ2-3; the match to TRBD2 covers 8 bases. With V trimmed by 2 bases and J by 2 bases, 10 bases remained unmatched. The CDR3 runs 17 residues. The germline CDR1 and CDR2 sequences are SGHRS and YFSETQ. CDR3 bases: TGCGCCAGCAGCTTTAATCAGCGGGGGACTCCCACAGATACGCAGTATTTT. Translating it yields CASSFNQRGTPTDTQYF.

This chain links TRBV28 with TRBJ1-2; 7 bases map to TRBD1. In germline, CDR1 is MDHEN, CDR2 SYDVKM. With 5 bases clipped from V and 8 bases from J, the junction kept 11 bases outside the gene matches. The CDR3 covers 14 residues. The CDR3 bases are TGTGCCAGCAGTCCACAGACAGGGTGGAACGGCTACACCTTC. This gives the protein CASSPQTGWNGYTF.

CDR3 in amino acids: CASRPPPGAGKVGYTF. The CDR3 DNA sequence: TGTGCCAGCAGACCGCCCCCGGGCGCGGGTAAAGTAGGCTACACCTTC. The chain joins TRBV28 to TRBJ1-2; D remains unclear. Germline CDR1 and CDR2: MDHEN and SYDVKM. The CDR3 has 16 amino acids. Trimming took off 6 bases at V and 8 bases at J, with 25 bases between the two ends.

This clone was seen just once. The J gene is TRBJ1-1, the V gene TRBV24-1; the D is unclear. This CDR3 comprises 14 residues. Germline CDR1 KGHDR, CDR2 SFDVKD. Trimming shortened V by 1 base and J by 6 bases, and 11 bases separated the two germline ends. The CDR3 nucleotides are TGTGCCACCAGTGATTTCAAGTACGGAGCTGAAGCTTTCTTT. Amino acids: CATSDFKYGAEAFF.

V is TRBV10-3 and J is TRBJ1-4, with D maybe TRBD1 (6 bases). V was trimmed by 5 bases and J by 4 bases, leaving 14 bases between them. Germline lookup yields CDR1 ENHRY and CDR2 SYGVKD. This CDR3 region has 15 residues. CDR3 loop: CAISKGGGINEKLFF. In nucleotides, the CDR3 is TGTGCCATCAGTAAAGGGGGGGGAATTAATGAAAAACTGTTTTTT.

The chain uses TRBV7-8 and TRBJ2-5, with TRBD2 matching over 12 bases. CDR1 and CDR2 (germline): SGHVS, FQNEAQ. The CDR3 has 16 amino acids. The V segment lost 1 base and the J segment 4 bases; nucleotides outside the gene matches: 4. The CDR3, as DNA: TGTGCCAGCAGCTTAGGTCTAGCGGGGGGGCCAGAGACCCAGTACTTC. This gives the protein CASSLGLAGGPETQYF.

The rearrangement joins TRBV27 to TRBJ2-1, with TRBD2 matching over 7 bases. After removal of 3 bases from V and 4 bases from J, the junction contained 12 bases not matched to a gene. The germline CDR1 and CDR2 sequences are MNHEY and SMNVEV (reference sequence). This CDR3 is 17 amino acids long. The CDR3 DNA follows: TGTGCCAGCAGTTTCGCCAAAGGACTAGGGTCTTACAATGAGCAGTTCTTC. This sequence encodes CASSFAKGLGSYNEQFF.

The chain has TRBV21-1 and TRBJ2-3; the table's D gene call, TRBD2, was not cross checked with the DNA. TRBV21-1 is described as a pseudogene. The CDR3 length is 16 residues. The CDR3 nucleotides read TGTGCCAGCAGCGGATTAGCGGGAGGACGGGTAGATACGCAGTATTTT. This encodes CASSGLAGGRVDTQYF.

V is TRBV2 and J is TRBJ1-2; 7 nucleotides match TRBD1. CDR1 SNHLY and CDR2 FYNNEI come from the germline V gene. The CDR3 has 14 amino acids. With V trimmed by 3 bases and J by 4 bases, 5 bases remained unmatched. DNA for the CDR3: TGTGCCAGCAGTGACCAGCAGGGGGTCTATGGCTACACCTTC. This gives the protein CASSDQQGVYGYTF.

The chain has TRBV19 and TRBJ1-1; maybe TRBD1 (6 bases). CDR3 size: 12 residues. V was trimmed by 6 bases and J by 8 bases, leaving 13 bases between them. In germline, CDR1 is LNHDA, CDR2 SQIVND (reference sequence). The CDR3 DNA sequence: TGTGCCAGTAGCATAATAGGGGGAGAAGCTTTCTTT. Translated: CASSIIGGEAFF.

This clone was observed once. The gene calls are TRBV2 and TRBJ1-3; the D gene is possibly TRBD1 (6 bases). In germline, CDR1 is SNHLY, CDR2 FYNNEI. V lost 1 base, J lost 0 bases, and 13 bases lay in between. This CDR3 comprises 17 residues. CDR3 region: CASSEGAPDSSGNTIYF. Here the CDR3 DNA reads TGTGCCAGCAGTGAAGGGGCCCCGGACAGCTCTGGAAACACCATATATTTT.

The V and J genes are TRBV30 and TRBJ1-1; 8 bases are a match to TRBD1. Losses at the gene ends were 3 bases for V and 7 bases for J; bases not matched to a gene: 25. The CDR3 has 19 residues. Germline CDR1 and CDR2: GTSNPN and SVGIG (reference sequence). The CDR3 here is CAWSPWGGTGASWDGEAFF. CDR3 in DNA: TGTGCCTGGAGCCCCTGGGGAGGGACAGGCGCCTCATGGGATGGTGAAGCTTTCTTT.

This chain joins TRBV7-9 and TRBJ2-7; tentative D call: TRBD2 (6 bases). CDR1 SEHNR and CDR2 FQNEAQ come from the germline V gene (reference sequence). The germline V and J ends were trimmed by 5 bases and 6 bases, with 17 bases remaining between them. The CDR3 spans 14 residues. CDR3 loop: CASSEGLTPLEQYF. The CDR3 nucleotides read TGTGCCAGCAGCGAGGGACTGACTCCGCTCGAGCAGTACTTC.